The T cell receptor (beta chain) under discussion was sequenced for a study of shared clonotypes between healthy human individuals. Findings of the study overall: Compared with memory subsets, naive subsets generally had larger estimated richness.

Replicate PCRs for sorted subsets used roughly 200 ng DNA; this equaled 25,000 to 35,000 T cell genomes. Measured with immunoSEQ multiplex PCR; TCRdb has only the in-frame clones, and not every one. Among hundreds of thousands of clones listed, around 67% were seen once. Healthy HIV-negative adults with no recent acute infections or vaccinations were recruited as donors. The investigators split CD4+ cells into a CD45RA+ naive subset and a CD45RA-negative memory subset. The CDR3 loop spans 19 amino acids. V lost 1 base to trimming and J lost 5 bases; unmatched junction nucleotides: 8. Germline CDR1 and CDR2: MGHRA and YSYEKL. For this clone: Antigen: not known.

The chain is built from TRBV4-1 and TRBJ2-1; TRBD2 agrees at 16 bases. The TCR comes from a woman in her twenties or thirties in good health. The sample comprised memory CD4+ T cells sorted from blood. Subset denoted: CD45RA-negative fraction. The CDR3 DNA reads TGCGCCAGCAGCCAAGGTCGGGGACTAGCGGGAGGGGTCCACAATGAGCAGTTCTTC. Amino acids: CASSQGRGLAGGVHNEQFF.